The clone carrying this T cell receptor (beta chain) was seen only once. One junction end does not reproduce the germline sequence, and a read error may be involved. The data are from a study of molecular identifiers for immune sequencing clone quantification. The CDR3 has 14 amino acids. Bulk TCR libraries used previously described methods and listed TCR primers. Each CDR3 protein gets one entry after TCRdb re-called the PCR reads with MiXCR. Of about 86,000 distinct CDR3 sequences in the sample, roughly 25% were seen once. It was from roughly 20,000 to 1,000,000 sorted cells, with 10%, 30% or 50% RNA, that naive CD8 libraries came.

Material: naive CD8+ T cells from blood, with Jurkat cell RNA spiked in. Subset noted: FACS-sorted CD8+CD4-CCR7+CD45RA+ naive T cells. This sequence joins TRBV5-3 and TRBJ1-1; TRBD1 matches at 7 bases. TRBV5-3 is noted as an ORF with a role that remains uncertain. This TCR derives from a human donor in good health. Some libraries in this study had Jurkat cell RNA spiked in. The CDR3 loop reads CASSFRDSYTEVFF. CDR3 bases: TGTGCCAGCAGCTTCCGGGACAGTTACACTGAAGTTTTCTTT.